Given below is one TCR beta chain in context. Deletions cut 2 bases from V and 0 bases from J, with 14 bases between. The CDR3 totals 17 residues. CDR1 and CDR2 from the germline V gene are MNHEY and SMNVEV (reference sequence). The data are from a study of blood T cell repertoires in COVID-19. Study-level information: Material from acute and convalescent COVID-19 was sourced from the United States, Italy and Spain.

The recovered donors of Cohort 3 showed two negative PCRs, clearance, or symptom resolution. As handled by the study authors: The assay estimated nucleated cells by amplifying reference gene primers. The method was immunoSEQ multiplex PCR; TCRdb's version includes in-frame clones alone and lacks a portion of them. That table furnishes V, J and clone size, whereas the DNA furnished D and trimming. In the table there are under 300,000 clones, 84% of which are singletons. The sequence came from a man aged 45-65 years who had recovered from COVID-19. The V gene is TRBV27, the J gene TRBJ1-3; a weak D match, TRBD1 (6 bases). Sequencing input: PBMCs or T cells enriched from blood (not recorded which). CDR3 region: CASSLRWTDLSGNTIYF. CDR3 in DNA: TGTGCCAGCAGTTTACGATGGACAGACCTCTCTGGAAACACCATATATTTT.